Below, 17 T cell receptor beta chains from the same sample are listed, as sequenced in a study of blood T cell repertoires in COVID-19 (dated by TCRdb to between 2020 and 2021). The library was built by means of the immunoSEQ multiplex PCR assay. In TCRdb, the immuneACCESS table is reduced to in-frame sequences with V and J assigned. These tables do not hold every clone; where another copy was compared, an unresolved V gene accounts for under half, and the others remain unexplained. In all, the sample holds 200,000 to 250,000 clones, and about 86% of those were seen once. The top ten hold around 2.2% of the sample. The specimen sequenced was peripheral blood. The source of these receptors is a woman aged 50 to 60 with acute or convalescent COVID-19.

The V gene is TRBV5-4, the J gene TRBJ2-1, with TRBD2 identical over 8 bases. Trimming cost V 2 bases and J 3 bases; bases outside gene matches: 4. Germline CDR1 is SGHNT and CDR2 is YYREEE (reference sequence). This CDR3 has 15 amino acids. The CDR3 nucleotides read TGTGCCAGCAGCTTAGCCAGCGGGGGCTACAATGAGCAGTTCTTC. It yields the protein CASSLASGGYNEQFF.

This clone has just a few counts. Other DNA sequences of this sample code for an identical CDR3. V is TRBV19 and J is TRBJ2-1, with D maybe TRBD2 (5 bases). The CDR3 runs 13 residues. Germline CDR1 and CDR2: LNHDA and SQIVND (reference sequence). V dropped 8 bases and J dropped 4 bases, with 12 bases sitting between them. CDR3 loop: CASRGPLYNEQFF. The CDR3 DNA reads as TGTGCCAGTCGAGGGCCCCTGTACAATGAGCAGTTCTTC. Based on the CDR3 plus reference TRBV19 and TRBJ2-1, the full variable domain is DGGITQSPKYLFRKEGQNVTLSCEQNLNHDAMYWYRQDPGQGLRLIYYSQIVNDFQKGDIAEGYSVSREKKESFPLTVTSAQKNPTAFYLCASRGPLYNEQFFGPGTRLTVL.

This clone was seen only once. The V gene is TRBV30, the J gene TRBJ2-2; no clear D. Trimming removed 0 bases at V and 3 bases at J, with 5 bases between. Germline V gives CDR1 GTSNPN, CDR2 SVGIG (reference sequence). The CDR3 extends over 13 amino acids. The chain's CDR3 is CAWSVLHTGELFF. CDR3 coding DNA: TGTGCCTGGAGTGTTCTCCACACCGGGGAGCTGTTTTTT.

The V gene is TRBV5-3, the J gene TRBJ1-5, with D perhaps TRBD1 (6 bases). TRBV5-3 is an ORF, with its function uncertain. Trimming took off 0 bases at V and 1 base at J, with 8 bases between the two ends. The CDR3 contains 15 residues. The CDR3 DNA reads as TGTGCCAGAAGCTTGGATGGGGGCAGCAATCAGCCCCAGCATTTT. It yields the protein CARSLDGGSNQPQHF.

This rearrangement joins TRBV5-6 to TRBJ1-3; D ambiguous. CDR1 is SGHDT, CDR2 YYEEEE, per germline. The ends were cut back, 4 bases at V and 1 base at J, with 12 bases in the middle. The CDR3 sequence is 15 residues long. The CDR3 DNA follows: TGTGCCAGCAGCGCCAGGTCTTTGTCTGGAAACACCATATATTTT. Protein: CASSARSLSGNTIYF.

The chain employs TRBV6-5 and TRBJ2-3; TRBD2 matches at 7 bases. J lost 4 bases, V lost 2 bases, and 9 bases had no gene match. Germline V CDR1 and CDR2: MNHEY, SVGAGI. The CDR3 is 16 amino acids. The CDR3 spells CASSYDALGGSDTQYF. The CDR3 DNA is TGTGCCAGCAGTTACGACGCTCTCGGGGGGTCAGATACGCAGTATTTT.

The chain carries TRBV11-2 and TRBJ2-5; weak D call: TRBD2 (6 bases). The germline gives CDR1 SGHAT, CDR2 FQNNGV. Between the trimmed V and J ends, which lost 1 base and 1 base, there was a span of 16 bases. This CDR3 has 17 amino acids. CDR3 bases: TGTGCCAGCAGCTTAGTTCCCCGGGGGTTCACCCAAGAGACCCAGTACTTC. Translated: CASSLVPRGFTQETQYF. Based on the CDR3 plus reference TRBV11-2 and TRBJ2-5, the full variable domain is EAGVAQSPRYKIIEKRQSVAFWCNPISGHATLYWYQQILGQGPKLLIQFQNNGVVDDSQLPKDRFSAERLKGVDSTLKIQPAKLEDSAVYLCASSLVPRGFTQETQYFGPGTRLLVL.

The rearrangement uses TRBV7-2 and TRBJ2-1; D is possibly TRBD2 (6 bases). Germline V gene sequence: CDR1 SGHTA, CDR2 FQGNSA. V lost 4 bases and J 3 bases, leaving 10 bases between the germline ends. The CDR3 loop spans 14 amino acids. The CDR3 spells CASSSDGSYNEQFF. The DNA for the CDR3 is TGTGCCAGCAGCTCCGACGGGAGCTACAATGAGCAGTTCTTC.

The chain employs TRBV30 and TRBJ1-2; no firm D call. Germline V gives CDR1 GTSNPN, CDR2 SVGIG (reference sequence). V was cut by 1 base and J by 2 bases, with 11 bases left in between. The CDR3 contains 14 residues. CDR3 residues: CAWSGSGLNYGYTF. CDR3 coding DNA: TGTGCCTGGAGTGGTAGCGGGCTCAACTATGGCTACACCTTC.

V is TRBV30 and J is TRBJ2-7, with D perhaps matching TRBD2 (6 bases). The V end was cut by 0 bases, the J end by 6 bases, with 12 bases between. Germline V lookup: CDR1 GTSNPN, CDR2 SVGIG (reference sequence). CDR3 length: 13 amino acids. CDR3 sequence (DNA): TGTGCCTGGAGTGTACTGGAGGGACCCGAGCAGTACTTC. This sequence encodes CAWSVLEGPEQYF.

The CDR3 is CASSLGGQGTDTQYF. For the CDR3, the DNA is TGCGCCAGCAGCTTAGGGGGACAGGGAACAGATACGCAGTATTTT. This chain uses TRBV5-1 with TRBJ2-3; 9 bases are a match to TRBD1. This CDR3 spans 15 amino acids. Looked up from germline, CDR1 is SGHRS and CDR2 is YFSETQ. The V gene end was trimmed by 2 bases and the J gene end by 3 bases; junction bases not matched to a gene: 4. Full variable domain (outside the CDR3, taken from reference TRBV5-1 and TRBJ2-3): KAGVTQTPRYLIKTRGQQVTLSCSPISGHRSVSWYQQTPGQGLQFLFEYFSETQRNKGNFPGRFSGRQFSNSRSEMNVSTLELGDSALYLCASSLGGQGTDTQYFGPGTRLTVL.

The DNA for the CDR3 is TGTGCCAGCAGCTTTCCGCCGGGACAGGGGGTGAAAGATGGCTACACCTTC. Its translation is CASSFPPGQGVKDGYTF. The chain employs TRBV11-2 and TRBJ1-2; 11 bases align to TRBD1. The trim removed 3 bases at V and 6 bases at J, leaving 12 bases unmatched. CDR1 is SGHAT, CDR2 FQNNGV, per germline. This CDR3 region has 17 residues.

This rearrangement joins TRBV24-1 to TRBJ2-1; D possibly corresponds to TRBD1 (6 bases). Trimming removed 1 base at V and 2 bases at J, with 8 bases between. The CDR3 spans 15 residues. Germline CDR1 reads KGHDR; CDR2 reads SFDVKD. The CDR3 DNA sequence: TGTGCCACCAGTGATTTCCAGGGGACCTACAATGAGCAGTTCTTC. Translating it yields CATSDFQGTYNEQFF.

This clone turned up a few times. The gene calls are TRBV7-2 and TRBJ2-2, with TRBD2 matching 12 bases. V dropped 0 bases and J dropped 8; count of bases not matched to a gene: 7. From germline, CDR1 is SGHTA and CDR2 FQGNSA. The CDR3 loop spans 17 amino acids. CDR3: CASSLARLAGAQGELFF. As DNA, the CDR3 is TGTGCCAGCAGCTTAGCCCGACTAGCGGGAGCACAAGGGGAGCTGTTTTTT.

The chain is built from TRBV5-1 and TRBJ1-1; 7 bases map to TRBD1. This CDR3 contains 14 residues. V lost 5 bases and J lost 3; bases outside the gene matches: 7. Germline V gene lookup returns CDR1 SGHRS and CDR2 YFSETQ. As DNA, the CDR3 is TGCGCCAGCAGTTCAGGGACAGTGGACACTGAAGCTTTCTTT. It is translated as CASSSGTVDTEAFF.

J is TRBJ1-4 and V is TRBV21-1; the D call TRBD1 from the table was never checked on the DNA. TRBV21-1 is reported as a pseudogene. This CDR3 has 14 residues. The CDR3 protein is CASSSGTGESKLFF. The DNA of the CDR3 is TGTGCCAGCAGCTCCGGGACAGGGGAATCAAAACTGTTTTTT.

CDR3 loop: CASSVQEILQETQYF. The CDR3 DNA sequence: TGTGCCAGCTCAGTACAGGAGATCCTACAAGAGACCCAGTACTTC. The V gene is TRBV18, the J gene TRBJ2-5; D perhaps matches TRBD1 (5 bases). The CDR3 runs to 15 residues. V was cut by 5 bases and J by 2 bases, with 15 bases left in between. Germline CDR1 KGHSH, CDR2 LQKENI.